This T cell receptor beta chain stems from a study of cytomegalovirus exposure and HLA in healthy donors. Points from the study as a whole: Sequencing likely generated an artifact that appeared as a cluster of highly shared sequence variants.

Amplification used 60 Vbeta primers and 13 Jbeta primers. Clones were read by immunoSEQ multiplex PCR, and TCRdb kept only the in-frame ones, dropping some. The repertoire holds 100,000 to 150,000 clones, with nearly 80% as singletons. In regard to this clone: Its matching antigen is unknown.

As for the donors, each was a healthy bone marrow donor. V was trimmed by 1 base and J by 0 bases, leaving 13 bases between them. The CDR3 covers 16 residues. CDR1 is SEHNR and CDR2 is FQNEAQ in the germline V gene (reference sequence). The material sequenced was PBMCs. The chain uses TRBV7-9 and TRBJ2-7, with a possible D match to TRBD1 (6 bases). The sequence was obtained from a male donor in good health and CMV-seronegative. In DNA, the CDR3 is TGTGCCAGCAGCTTAGATAGGGGGACCAGCTCCTACGAGCAGTACTTC. It codes for CASSLDRGTSSYEQYF.